Listed below are T cell receptor beta chains from one sample, sequenced in a study of blood T cell repertoires in COVID-19. Here immunoSEQ multiplex PCR was the method, and the copy in TCRdb shows in-frame clones only, minus some. The table shows some 100,000 clones, with just over 85% occurring only once. The sequenced sample consisted of peripheral blood. The origin of the receptors is a man aged 45-65 years with COVID-19, enrolled during active disease. Each CDR3 is given with its conserved first and last residue. Each record gives: D gene, clone size, V gene, J gene, CDR3 DNA, CDR3 protein. D genes are given only for firm matches. Clone size is stated in some rows and not others, as once, few, many or a class when expanded.

.	.	TRBV3-1/TRBV3-2	TRBJ2-7	TGTGCCAGCAGCCAAGGGGCAGGTTACTACGAGCAGTACTTC	CASSQGAGYYEQYF
.	.	TRBV29-1	TRBJ1-4	TGCAGCGTGAGACCCGCCGGGACATCCCCGGAAAAACTGTTTTTT	CSVRPAGTSPEKLFF
TRBD1	once	TRBV5-1	TRBJ2-3	TGCGCCAGCAGCTTGGCCTCCGGGACAGGGAGCACAGATACGCAGTATTTT	CASSLASGTGSTDTQYF
.	.	TRBV5-1	TRBJ1-1	TGCGCCAGCATTAAGTCTCAAGCGGCGAACACTGAAGCTTTCTTT	CASIKSQAANTEAFF
.	once	TRBV6-2/TRBV6-3	TRBJ1-5	TGTGCCAGCAGTTACGGAATGGAGAACCAGCCCCAGCATTTT	CASSYGMENQPQHF
TRBD2	.	TRBV4-2	TRBJ2-3	TGTGCCAGCAGCCACCCCAGGCGGGGGGCCACAGATACGCAGTATTTT	CASSHPRRGATDTQYF
.	.	TRBV5-1	TRBJ2-1	TGCGCCAGCAGCTTGGGCAGTTACAATGAGCAGTTCTTC	CASSLGSYNEQFF
.	.	TRBV19	TRBJ1-2	TGTGCCAGTAGTATGAGGAACTATGGCTACACCTTC	CASSMRNYGYTF
.	.	TRBV11-3	TRBJ2-2	TGTGCCAGCAGCTTAGCCGCAGGCGGGGAGCTGTTTTTT	CASSLAAGGELFF
TRBD1	.	TRBV19	TRBJ1-1	TGTGCCAGTAGTCCAAGAGGGGGCAGATTGAACACTGAAGCTTTCTTT	CASSPRGGRLNTEAFF
TRBD1	.	TRBV7-7	TRBJ2-1	TGTGCTAGCAGCTTGGGACAGGGTTCTTACAATGAGCAGTTCTTC	CASSLGQGSYNEQFF
.	.	TRBV19	TRBJ1-6	TGTGCCAGTAGCCCCCCCCGGGGCCGGGGGGAAGGCCTCTCCTATAATTCACCCCTCCACTTT	CASSPPRGRGEGLSYNSPLHF
.	.	TRBV19	TRBJ2-7	TGTGCCAGTAGTATCTCAACAGGGAGTAAGTACGAGCAGTACTTC	CASSISTGSKYEQYF